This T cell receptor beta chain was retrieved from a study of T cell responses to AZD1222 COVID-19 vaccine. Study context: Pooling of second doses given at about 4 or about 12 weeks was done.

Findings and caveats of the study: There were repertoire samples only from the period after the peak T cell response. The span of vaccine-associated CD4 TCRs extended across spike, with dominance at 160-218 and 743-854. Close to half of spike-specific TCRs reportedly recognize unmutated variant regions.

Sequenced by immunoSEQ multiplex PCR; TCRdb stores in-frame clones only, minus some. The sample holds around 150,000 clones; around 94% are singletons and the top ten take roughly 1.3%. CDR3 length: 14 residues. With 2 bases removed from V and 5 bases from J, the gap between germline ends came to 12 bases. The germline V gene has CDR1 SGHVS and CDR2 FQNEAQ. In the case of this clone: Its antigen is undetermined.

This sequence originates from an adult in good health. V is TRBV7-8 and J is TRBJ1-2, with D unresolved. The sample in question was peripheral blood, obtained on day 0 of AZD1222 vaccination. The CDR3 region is CASSLYGVMYGYTF. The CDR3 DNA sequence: TGTGCCAGCAGCTTATATGGGGTGATGTATGGCTACACCTTC.